These 5 T cell receptor beta chains originate from one sample sequenced in a study of identical twins. TCRdb used MiXCR to reprocess the 5' RACE reads, holding one entry per CDR3 protein. Seen here are hundreds of thousands of distinct CDR3 sequences, 8.5% to 9% observed once, and the top ten hold 0.98%. This same sample was also part of a study on yellow fever vaccine responses in identical twins.

Sequenced input: PBMCs. The origin of the receptors is a woman in her late teens or twenties in good health.

Many counts were recorded for this clonotype. The chain employs TRBV12-3 or TRBV12-4 and TRBJ1-6, with unresolved D. V was shortened by 0 bases and J by 6 bases, with 6 bases between the two germline ends. The CDR3 has 14 residues. CDR3 protein: CASSLAQRNSPLHF. The CDR3 DNA reads as TGTGCCAGCAGTTTAGCACAGCGTAATTCACCCCTCCACTTT.

In the case of this clonotype: Its ends do not fully match the called genes, so a read error is possible. The CDR3 sequence is CTSSPGTSGGSNTGELFF. For the CDR3, the DNA is TGTACCAGCAGCCCCGGGACTAGCGGGGGTTCGAACACCGGGGAGCTGTTTTTT. The V gene is TRBV6-4, the J gene TRBJ2-2, with TRBD2 identical over 14 bases. Looked up from germline, CDR1 is MRHNA and CDR2 is SNTAGT. There are 18 residues in the CDR3.

The chain recombines TRBV14 with TRBJ2-1; TRBD2 aligns across 9 bases. The CDR3 totals 17 residues. Germline lookup yields CDR1 SGHDN and CDR2 FVKESK. The trim removed 3 bases at V and 6 bases at J, leaving 12 bases unmatched. The CDR3 coding sequence is TGTGCCAGCAGCCACAAAGGCGGCGGGGGGGCCATCAATGAGCAGTTCTTC. It specifies CASSHKGGGGAINEQFF. Together with reference TRBV14 and TRBJ2-1, the CDR3 gives the full variable domain: EAGVTQFPSHSVIEKGQTVTLRCDPISGHDNLYWYRRVMGKEIKFLLHFVKESKQDESGMPNNRFLAERTGGTYSTLKVQPAELEDSGVYFCASSHKGGGGAINEQFFGPGTRLTVL.

V usage is TRBV29-1 and J usage is TRBJ2-1; D is ambiguous. Trimming removed 1 base at V and 3 bases at J, with 13 bases between. The CDR3 length is 15 residues. CDR1 and CDR2 (germline): SQVTM, ANQGSEA. The CDR3 region has the DNA TGCAGCGTTGAAGTGGCGACAAGATTCTACAATGAGCAGTTCTTC. Translated, it gives CSVEVATRFYNEQFF.

This clonotype has ten or more counts. The chain uses TRBV29-1 and TRBJ1-1; weak D call: TRBD1 (6 bases). V dropped 7 bases and J dropped 3 bases, with 21 bases sitting between them. Per germline, CDR1 SQVTM and CDR2 ANQGSEA. The CDR3 is 15 residues long. The CDR3 sequence is CSGKDEQGKYTEAFF. DNA for the CDR3: TGCAGCGGCAAAGATGAACAGGGAAAATACACTGAAGCTTTCTTT.